The text below deals with one TCR beta chain. Its antigen is unidentified. The read gets to within 3 residues of the CDR3 end, and the germline J gene fills in the rest. This CDR3 has 14 amino acids. V lost 5 bases and J 7 bases, leaving 18 bases between the germline ends. Germline CDR1 and CDR2: DFQATT and SNEGSKA (reference sequence). This sample stems from a study of T cells in women clearing cervical HPV infection. About the study: With HLA typing for only a few women, HLA confounding remains possible.

Produced via immunoSEQ multiplex PCR; TCRdb's table is partial and in-frame only. The data show tens of thousands of clones, and the top ten clones hold 7.6%. Findings and caveats of the study: Associations may precede or follow infection; HPV-specific or memory T cells were not isolated. Each sample's T-cell count was unknown, possibly confounding richness.

The sequenced sample consisted of blood buffy coat. This clonotype was sampled from a woman aged 18-69 years with a cervical HPV16 infection that either progressed to CIN3+ or cleared (not recorded which). This chain connects TRBV20-1 to TRBJ2-1; TRBD2 might be the D (5 bases). This CDR3 is CSASSPDSDNEQFF. The CDR3 bases that were read are TGCAGTGCTTCGAGTCCCGATAGCGATAATGAG.